The sequence of this TCR beta chain was determined in a study of T cell changes during pregnancy in multiple sclerosis. V was pared by 0 bases and J by 9 bases, with 12 bases between. The CDR3 has 14 amino acids. Looked up from germline, CDR1 is MGHDK and CDR2 is SYGVNS. Clones were sequenced by immunoSEQ multiplex PCR, and TCRdb holds only the in-frame ones, with some missing. Of 45,000 to 55,000 clones detected, approximately 92% appear once; the ten largest clones hold approximately 0.18%. The chain has TRBV25-1 and TRBJ2-4; D unclear. The sequencing used CD4+ T cells from peripheral blood mononuclear cells, collected after pregnancy. This receptor was identified in a female donor in good health, enrolled as a control in a pregnancy study. CDR3 loop: CASSEYGLDGIQYF. As DNA, the CDR3 is TGTGCCAGCAGTGAATATGGCCTCGATGGCATTCAGTACTTC.